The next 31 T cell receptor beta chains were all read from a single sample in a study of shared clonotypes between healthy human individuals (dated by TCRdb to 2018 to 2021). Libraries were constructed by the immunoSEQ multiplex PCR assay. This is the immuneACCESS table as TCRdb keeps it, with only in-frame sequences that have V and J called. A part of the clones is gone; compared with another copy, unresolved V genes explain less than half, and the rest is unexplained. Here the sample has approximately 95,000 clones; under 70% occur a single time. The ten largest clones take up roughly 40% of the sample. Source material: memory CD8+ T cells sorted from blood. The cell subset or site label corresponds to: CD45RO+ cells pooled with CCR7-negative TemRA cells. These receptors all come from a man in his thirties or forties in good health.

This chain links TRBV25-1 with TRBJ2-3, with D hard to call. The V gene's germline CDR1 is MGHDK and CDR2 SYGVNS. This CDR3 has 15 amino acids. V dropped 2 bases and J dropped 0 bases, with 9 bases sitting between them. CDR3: CASSERPASTDTQYF. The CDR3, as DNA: TGTGCCAGCAGTGAACGGCCAGCTAGCACAGATACGCAGTATTTT.

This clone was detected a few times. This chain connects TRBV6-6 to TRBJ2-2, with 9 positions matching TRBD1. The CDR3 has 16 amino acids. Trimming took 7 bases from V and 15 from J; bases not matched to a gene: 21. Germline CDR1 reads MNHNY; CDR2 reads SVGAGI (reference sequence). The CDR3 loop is CASTNRDRAVGVELFF. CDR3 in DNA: TGTGCCAGCACCAACCGGGACAGGGCCGTCGGGGTTGAGTTGTTTTTT.

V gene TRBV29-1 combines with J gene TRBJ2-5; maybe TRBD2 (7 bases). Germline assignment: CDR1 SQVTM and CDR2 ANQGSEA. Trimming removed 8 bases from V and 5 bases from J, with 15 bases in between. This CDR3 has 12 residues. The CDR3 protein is CSCGRGSETQYF. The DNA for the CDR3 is TGCAGCTGTGGGAGGGGGTCGGAGACCCAGTACTTC.

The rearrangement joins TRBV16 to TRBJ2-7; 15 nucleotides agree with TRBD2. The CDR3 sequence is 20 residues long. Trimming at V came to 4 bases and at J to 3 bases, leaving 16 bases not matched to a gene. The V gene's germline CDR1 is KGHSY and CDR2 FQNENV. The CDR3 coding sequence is TGTGCCAGCAGCCTACCACAAATAACTCCGGGACTAGCGGGGGGCTACGAGCAGTACTTC. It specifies CASSLPQITPGLAGGYEQYF.

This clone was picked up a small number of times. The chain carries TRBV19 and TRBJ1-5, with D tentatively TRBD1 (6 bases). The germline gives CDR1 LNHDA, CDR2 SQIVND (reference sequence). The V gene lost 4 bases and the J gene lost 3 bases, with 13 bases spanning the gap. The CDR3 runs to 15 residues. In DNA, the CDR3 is TGTGCCAGTAGTAGTGGACAGAATTACAATCAGCCCCAGCATTTT. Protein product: CASSSGQNYNQPQHF.

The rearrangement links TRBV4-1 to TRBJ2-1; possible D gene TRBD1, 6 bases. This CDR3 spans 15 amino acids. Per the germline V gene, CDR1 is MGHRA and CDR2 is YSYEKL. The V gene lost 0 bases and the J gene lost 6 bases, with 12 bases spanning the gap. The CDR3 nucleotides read TGCGCCAGCAGCCAAGAAGGAGGCAGGGGCAATGAGCAGTTCTTC. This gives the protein CASSQEGGRGNEQFF.

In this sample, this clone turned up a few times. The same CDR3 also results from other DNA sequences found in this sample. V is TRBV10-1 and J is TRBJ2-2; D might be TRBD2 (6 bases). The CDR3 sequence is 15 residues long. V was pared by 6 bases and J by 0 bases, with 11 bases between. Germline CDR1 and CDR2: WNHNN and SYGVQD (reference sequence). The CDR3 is CASSRDSANTGELFF. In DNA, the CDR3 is TGCGCCAGCAGCCGGGACTCCGCGAACACCGGGGAGCTGTTTTTT.

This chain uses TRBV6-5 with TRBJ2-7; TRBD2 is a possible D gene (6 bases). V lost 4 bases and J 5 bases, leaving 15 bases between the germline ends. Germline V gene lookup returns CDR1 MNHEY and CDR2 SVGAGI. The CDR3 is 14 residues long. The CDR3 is CASSSGLLSHEQYF. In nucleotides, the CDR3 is TGTGCCAGCAGTTCGGGACTTCTTTCCCACGAGCAGTACTTC.

CDR3 nucleotides: TGTGCCAGCAGCTCTGCTCCTATTTGGGACAGCTCTATACGATGGACCCAGTACTTC. This gives the protein CASSSAPIWDSSIRWTQYF. This chain links TRBV14 with TRBJ2-5; 7 nucleotides line up with TRBD1. CDR3 size: 19 residues. Germline V lookup: CDR1 SGHDN, CDR2 FVKESK. The junction had 25 bases not matched to a gene; V was cut back by 5 bases and J by 7 bases.

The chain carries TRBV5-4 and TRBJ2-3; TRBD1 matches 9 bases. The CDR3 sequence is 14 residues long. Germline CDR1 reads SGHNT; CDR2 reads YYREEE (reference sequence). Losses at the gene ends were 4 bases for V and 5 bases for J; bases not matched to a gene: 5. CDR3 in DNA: TGTGCCAGCAGCCTACAGGGGGCGGGAGATACGCAGTATTTT. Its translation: CASSLQGAGDTQYF.

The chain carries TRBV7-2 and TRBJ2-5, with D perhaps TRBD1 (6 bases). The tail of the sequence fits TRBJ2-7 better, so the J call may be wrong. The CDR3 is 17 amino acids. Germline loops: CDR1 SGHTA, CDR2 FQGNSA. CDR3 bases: TGTGCCAGCAGCTTAGGCACTCCAACAGGGTACGGAAGCGAGCAGTACTTC. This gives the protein CASSLGTPTGYGSEQYF.

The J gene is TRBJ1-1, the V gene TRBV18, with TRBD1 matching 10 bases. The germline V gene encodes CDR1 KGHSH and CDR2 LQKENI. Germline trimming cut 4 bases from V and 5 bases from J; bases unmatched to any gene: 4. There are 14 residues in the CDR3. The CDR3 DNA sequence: TGTGCCAGCTCACTCGGGACAGGGGTGACTGAAGCTTTCTTT. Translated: CASSLGTGVTEAFF. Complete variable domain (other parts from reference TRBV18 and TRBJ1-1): NAGVMQNPRHLVRRRGQEARLRCSPMKGHSHVYWYRQLPEEGLKFMVYLQKENIIDESGMPKERFSAEFPKEGPSILRIQQVVRGDSAAYFCASSLGTGVTEAFFGQGTRLTVV.

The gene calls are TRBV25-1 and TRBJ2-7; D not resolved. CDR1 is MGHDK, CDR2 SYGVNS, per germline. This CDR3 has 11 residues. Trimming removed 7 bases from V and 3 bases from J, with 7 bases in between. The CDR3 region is CASINSYEQYF. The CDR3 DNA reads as TGTGCCAGCATCAACAGCTACGAGCAGTACTTC.

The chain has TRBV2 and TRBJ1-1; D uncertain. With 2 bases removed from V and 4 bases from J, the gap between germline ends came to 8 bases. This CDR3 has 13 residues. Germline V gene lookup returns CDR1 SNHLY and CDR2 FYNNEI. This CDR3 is CASSEQAPTEAFF. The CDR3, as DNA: TGTGCCAGCAGTGAACAGGCTCCCACTGAAGCTTTCTTT.

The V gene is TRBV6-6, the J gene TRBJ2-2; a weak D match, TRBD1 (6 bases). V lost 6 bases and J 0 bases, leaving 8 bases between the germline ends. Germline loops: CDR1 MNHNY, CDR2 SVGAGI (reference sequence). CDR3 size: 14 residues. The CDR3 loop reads CASRTGPNTGELFF. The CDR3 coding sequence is TGTGCCAGCAGAACAGGGCCGAACACCGGGGAGCTGTTTTTT.

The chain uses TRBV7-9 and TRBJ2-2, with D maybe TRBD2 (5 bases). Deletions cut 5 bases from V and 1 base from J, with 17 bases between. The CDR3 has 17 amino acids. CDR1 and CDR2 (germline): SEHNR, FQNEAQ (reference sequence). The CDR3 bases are TGTGCCAGCAGCCAAATCGTGGGAGATCTGAACACCGGGGAGCTGTTTTTT. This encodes CASSQIVGDLNTGELFF.

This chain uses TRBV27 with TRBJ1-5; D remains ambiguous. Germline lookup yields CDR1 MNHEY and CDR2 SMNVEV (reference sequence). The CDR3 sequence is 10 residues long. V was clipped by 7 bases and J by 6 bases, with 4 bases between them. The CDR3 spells CASIPQPQHF. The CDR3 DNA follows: TGTGCCAGCATCCCTCAGCCCCAGCATTTT.

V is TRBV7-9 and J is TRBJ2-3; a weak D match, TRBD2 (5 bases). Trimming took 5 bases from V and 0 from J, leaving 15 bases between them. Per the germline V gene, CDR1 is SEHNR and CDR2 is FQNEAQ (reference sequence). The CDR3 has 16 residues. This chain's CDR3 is CASSKFWRTSTDTQYF. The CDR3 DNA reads TGTGCCAGCAGCAAATTCTGGAGGACCAGCACAGATACGCAGTATTTT.

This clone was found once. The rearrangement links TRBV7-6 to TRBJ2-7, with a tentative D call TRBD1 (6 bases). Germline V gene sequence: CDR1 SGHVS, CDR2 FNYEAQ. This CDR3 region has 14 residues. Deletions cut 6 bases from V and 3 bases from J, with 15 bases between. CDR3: CASSSDSYNYEQYF. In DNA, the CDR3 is TGTGCCAGCAGTTCGGACAGTTACAACTACGAGCAGTACTTC.

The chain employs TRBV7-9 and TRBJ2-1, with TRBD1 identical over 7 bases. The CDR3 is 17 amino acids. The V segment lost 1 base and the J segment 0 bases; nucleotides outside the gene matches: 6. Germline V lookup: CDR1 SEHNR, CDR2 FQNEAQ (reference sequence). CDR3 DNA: TGTGCCAGCAGCTTAGGGACAGGCTACAGCTCCTACAATGAGCAGTTCTTC. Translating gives CASSLGTGYSSYNEQFF.

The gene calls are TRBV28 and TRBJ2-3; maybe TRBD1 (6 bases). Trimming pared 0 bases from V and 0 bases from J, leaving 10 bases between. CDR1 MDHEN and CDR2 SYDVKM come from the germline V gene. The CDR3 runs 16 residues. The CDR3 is CASSLWDSPSTDTQYF. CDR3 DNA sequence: TGTGCCAGCAGTTTATGGGACAGCCCTAGCACAGATACGCAGTATTTT. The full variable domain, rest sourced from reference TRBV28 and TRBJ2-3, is DVKVTQSSRYLVKRTGEKVFLECVQDMDHENMFWYRQDPGLGLRLIYFSYDVKMKEKGDIPEGYSVSREKKERFSLILESASTNQTSMYLCASSLWDSPSTDTQYFGPGTRLTVL.

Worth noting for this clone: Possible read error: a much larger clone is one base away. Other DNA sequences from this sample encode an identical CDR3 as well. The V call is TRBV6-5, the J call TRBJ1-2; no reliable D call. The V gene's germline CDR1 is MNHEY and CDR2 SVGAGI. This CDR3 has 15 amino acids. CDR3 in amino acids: CASSYSIGRSDGYTF. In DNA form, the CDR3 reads TGCGCCAGCAGTTATAGTATAGGGCGGTCAGATGGCTACACCTTC.

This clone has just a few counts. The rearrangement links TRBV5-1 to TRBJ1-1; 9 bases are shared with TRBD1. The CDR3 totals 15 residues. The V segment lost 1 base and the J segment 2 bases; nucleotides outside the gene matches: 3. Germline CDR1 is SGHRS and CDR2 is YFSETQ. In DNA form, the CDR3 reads TGCGCCAGCAGCTTGAAGGGACAGGGAAACACTGAAGCTTTCTTT. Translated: CASSLKGQGNTEAFF.

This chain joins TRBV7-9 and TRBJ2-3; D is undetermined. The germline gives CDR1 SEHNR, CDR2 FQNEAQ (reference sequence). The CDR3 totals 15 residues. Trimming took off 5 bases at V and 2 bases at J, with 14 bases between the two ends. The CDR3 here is CASSPPEYDTDTQYF. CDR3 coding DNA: TGTGCCAGCAGCCCGCCGGAGTATGACACAGATACGCAGTATTTT.

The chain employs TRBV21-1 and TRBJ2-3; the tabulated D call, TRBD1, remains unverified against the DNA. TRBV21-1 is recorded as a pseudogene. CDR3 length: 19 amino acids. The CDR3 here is CASSKGATGTEGSTDTQYF. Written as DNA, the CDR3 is TGTGCCAGCAGCAAAGGAGCAACCGGGACAGAGGGTAGCACAGATACGCAGTATTTT.

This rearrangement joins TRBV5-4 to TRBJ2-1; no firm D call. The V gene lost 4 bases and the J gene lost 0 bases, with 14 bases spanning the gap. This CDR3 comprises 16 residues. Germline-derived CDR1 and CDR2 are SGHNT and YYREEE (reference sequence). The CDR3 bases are TGTGCCAGCAGCCTATTAGAGGCGGCCTCCTACAATGAGCAGTTCTTC. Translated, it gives CASSLLEAASYNEQFF.

This CDR3 reads CASSLYPTGAKETQYF. CDR3 sequence (DNA): TGTGCCAGCAGTTTATACCCCACGGGGGCCAAGGAGACCCAGTACTTC. The V and J genes are TRBV27 and TRBJ2-5, with D perhaps assigned TRBD1 or TRBD2 (6 bases each). The germline V gene encodes CDR1 MNHEY and CDR2 SMNVEV (reference sequence). The CDR3 has 16 amino acids. V was pared by 1 base and J by 5 bases, with 17 bases between.

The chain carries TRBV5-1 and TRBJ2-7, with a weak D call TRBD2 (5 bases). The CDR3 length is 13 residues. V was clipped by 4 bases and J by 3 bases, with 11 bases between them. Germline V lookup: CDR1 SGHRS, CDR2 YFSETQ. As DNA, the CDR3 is TGCGCCAGCAGCATTGGAGGCAACTACGAGCAGTACTTC. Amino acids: CASSIGGNYEQYF.

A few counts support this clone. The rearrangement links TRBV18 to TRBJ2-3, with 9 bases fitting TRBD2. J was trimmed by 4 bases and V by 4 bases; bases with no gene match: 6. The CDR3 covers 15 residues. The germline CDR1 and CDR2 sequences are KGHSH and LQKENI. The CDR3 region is CASSRSREGSDTQYF. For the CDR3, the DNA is TGTGCCAGCTCACGTTCGCGGGAGGGGTCAGATACGCAGTATTTT.

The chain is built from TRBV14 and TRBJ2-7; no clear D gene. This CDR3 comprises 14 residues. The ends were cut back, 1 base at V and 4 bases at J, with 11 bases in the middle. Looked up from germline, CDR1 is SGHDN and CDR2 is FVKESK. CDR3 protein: CASSQGQNRYEQYF. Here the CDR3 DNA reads TGTGCCAGCAGCCAAGGACAAAACAGATACGAGCAGTACTTC.

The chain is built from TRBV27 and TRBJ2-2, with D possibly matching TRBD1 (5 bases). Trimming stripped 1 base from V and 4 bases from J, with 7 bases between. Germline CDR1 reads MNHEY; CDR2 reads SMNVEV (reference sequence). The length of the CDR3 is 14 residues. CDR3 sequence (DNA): TGTGCCAGCAGTTTATTCAGGGCCACCGGGGAGCTGTTTTTT. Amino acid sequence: CASSLFRATGELFF.